One and the same sample provided the 20 T cell receptor beta chains below, sequenced in a study of identical twins. TCRdb re-analysed the 5' RACE reads in MiXCR, keeping a single row per CDR3 protein. The sample has 200,000 to 250,000 distinct CDR3 sequences, 10% to 13% seen once. Sequenced input: memory T cells sorted from blood. The receptors were sampled from a man in his forties or fifties in good health.

This clonotype appeared a few times. The chain uses TRBV20-1 and TRBJ2-1; D call uncertain. Trimming left V 4 bases short and J 6 bases short, with 4 bases between. CDR3 length equals 10 residues. Germline assignment: CDR1 DFQATT and CDR2 SNEGSKA (reference sequence). The CDR3 sequence is CSATFNEQFF. The DNA for the CDR3 is TGCAGTGCTACTTTCAATGAGCAGTTCTTC.

V gene TRBV7-6 combines with J gene TRBJ2-3; 10 bases are a match to TRBD1. Germline loops: CDR1 SGHVS, CDR2 FNYEAQ. This CDR3 contains 15 residues. Germline trimming cut 2 bases from V and 4 bases from J; bases unmatched to any gene: 3. The CDR3 is CASSLLGTGADTQYF. DNA for the CDR3: TGTGCCAGCAGCTTACTTGGGACAGGGGCAGATACGCAGTATTTT.

This clonotype has a handful of counts. The CDR3 here is CASSRDSSSSYNEQFF. CDR3 sequence (DNA): TGCGCCAGCAGCCGAGATTCAAGTAGCTCCTACAATGAGCAGTTCTTC. This chain uses TRBV4-1 with TRBJ2-1; unclear D gene. Per the germline V gene, CDR1 is MGHRA and CDR2 is YSYEKL. Trimming cost V 4 bases and J 0 bases, with 13 bases left between them. This CDR3 comprises 16 residues.

The table lists this clonotype with many counts. The CDR3 sequence is CASSQDSVWTLLHMNTEAFF. In DNA form, the CDR3 reads TGTGCCAGCAGCCAAGACTCTGTATGGACCCTCCTGCACATGAACACTGAAGCTTTCTTT. The chain has TRBV3-1 and TRBJ1-1; no clear D. The CDR3 has 20 amino acids. Deletions cut 0 bases from V and 0 bases from J, with 23 bases between. Germline V gives CDR1 LGHDT, CDR2 YNNKEL (reference sequence).

This clonotype was seen many times. The chain employs TRBV20-1 and TRBJ2-5, with TRBD1 matching 9 bases. Germline lookup yields CDR1 DFQATT and CDR2 SNEGSKA (reference sequence). The CDR3 is 16 amino acids. V lost 0 bases and J lost 2; bases outside the gene matches: 7. The CDR3 sequence: CSARDPGTGSQETQYF. The CDR3 DNA reads TGCAGTGCTAGAGATCCTGGGACAGGGAGTCAAGAGACCCAGTACTTC.

The chain joins TRBV2 to TRBJ1-6; possibly TRBD1 for D (5 bases). The V end was cut by 2 bases, the J end by 5 bases, with 7 bases between. In germline, CDR1 is SNHLY, CDR2 FYNNEI. The CDR3 length is 14 residues. The CDR3 loop reads CASSERGDNSPLHF. Written as DNA, the CDR3 is TGTGCCAGCAGTGAAAGGGGAGATAATTCACCCCTCCACTTT.

This clonotype was observed many times. The gene calls are TRBV29-1 and TRBJ2-1; 7 bases are shared with TRBD2. Trimming cost V 2 bases and J 5 bases; bases outside gene matches: 15. The CDR3 is 17 residues long. From germline, CDR1 is SQVTM and CDR2 ANQGSEA. CDR3 residues: CSVEPEIVLAAHNEQFF. CDR3 DNA: TGCAGCGTTGAACCTGAAATTGTCCTAGCGGCTCACAATGAGCAGTTCTTC.

The chain is built from TRBV10-3 and TRBJ2-1; D remains ambiguous. Germline V lookup: CDR1 ENHRY, CDR2 SYGVKD. The CDR3 consists of 13 residues. Trimming shortened V by 6 bases and J by 10 bases, and 16 bases separated the two germline ends. The CDR3 is CAISGAPFVEQFF. In DNA form, the CDR3 reads TGTGCCATCAGCGGCGCCCCATTTGTGGAGCAGTTCTTC.

This clonotype was recorded a few times. The chain uses TRBV7-2 and TRBJ2-5, with 11 bases fitting TRBD2. Germline CDR1 and CDR2: SGHTA and FQGNSA. CDR3 length: 16 amino acids. V shed 5 bases, J shed 5 bases, and the junction held 10 bases outside the gene matches. The CDR3 sequence: CASSQRGLAGGETQYF. CDR3 bases: TGTGCCAGCAGCCAAAGAGGGCTAGCGGGGGGCGAGACCCAGTACTTC.

This clonotype was picked up a small number of times. V gene TRBV11-2 combines with J gene TRBJ1-3, with a possible D match to TRBD1 (6 bases). The CDR3 is made up of 18 amino acids. Germline loops: CDR1 SGHAT, CDR2 FQNNGV. Between the trimmed V and J ends, which lost 1 base and 0 bases, there was a span of 16 bases. In nucleotides, the CDR3 is TGTGCCAGCAGCTTAGGGTGGTTTCGACAGGACTCTGGAAACACCATATATTTT. It codes for CASSLGWFRQDSGNTIYF. Combining the CDR3 with reference TRBV11-2 and TRBJ1-3 gives the whole variable domain EAGVAQSPRYKIIEKRQSVAFWCNPISGHATLYWYQQILGQGPKLLIQFQNNGVVDDSQLPKDRFSAERLKGVDSTLKIQPAKLEDSAVYLCASSLGWFRQDSGNTIYFGEGSWLTVV.

This clonotype turned up a few times. The rearrangement joins TRBV15 to TRBJ2-1, with D possibly being TRBD2 (5 bases). Germline loops: CDR1 LNHNV, CDR2 YYDKDF (reference sequence). The CDR3 spans 17 residues. V was cut by 1 base and J by 0 bases, with 13 bases left in between. As DNA, the CDR3 is TGTGCCACCAGCAGAGGACCAGCGGCTAGCTCCTACAATGAGCAGTTCTTC. This codes for CATSRGPAASSYNEQFF.

This clonotype was observed at least ten times. This chain uses TRBV28 with TRBJ2-7, with 7 bases that match TRBD2. This CDR3 region has 13 residues. CDR1 MDHEN and CDR2 SYDVKM come from the germline V gene. V gave up 5 bases and J gave up 10 bases; unmatched junction bases: 11. CDR3 DNA: TGTGCCAGCAGTCCAGGACTACTAGCGAGCCAGTACTTC. Translated: CASSPGLLASQYF.

This clonotype was found many times. This rearrangement joins TRBV5-1 to TRBJ1-5; unclear D gene. With 0 bases removed from V and 5 bases from J, the gap between germline ends came to 9 bases. This CDR3 comprises 14 residues. Germline CDR1 SGHRS, CDR2 YFSETQ. In DNA, the CDR3 is TGCGCCAGCAGCTTGGGAGGCGGCGATCAGCCCCAGCATTTT. As protein: CASSLGGGDQPQHF.

In its sample, this clonotype was seen a few times. The rearrangement uses TRBV11-2 and TRBJ2-1; perhaps D is TRBD1 or TRBD2 (6 bases each). Germline-derived CDR1 and CDR2 are SGHAT and FQNNGV. Between the trimmed V and J ends, which lost 0 bases and 9 bases, there was a span of 12 bases. This CDR3 comprises 14 residues. The CDR3 loop is CASSLEGRGVEQFF. The CDR3 DNA reads as TGTGCCAGCAGCTTAGAGGGTAGGGGGGTTGAGCAGTTCTTC. Using reference TRBV11-2 and TRBJ2-1 for the parts outside the CDR3, the full variable domain is EAGVAQSPRYKIIEKRQSVAFWCNPISGHATLYWYQQILGQGPKLLIQFQNNGVVDDSQLPKDRFSAERLKGVDSTLKIQPAKLEDSAVYLCASSLEGRGVEQFFGPGTRLTVL.

The chain combines TRBV3-1 with TRBJ2-5, with unresolved D. Looked up from germline, CDR1 is LGHDT and CDR2 is YNNKEL (reference sequence). Trimming removed 0 bases from V and 5 bases from J, with 10 bases in between. The CDR3 covers 14 residues. The DNA of the CDR3 is TGTGCCAGCAGCCAAGATATAGGTTGGGAGACCCAGTACTTC. Its protein product is CASSQDIGWETQYF.

In this sample, this clonotype turned up many times. The chain combines TRBV20-1 with TRBJ1-1; D may be TRBD1 (6 bases). The CDR3 has 13 amino acids. Germline V gene sequence: CDR1 DFQATT, CDR2 SNEGSKA (reference sequence). V was clipped by 0 bases and J by 4 bases, with 9 bases between them. This CDR3 is CSARDVGGTEAFF. As DNA, the CDR3 is TGCAGTGCTAGAGATGTAGGGGGCACTGAAGCTTTCTTT.

This clonotype appeared many times. This chain links TRBV15 with TRBJ2-1, with 10 bases identical to TRBD1. The CDR3 runs to 14 residues. The germline V gene has CDR1 LNHNV and CDR2 YYDKDF (reference sequence). V lost 1 base to trimming and J lost 15 bases; unmatched junction nucleotides: 9. As DNA, the CDR3 is TGTGCCACCAGCAGAGCCGGGACAGGGGTCGGAACGTTCTTC. Protein sequence: CATSRAGTGVGTFF.

J is TRBJ2-1 and V is TRBV28; 13 bases are a match to TRBD2. The CDR3 runs to 16 residues. CDR1 is MDHEN and CDR2 is SYDVKM in the germline V gene. Trimming cost V 5 bases and J 9 bases; bases outside gene matches: 10. CDR3 sequence reads: CASSTLAGGGFFEQFF. CDR3 in DNA: TGTGCCAGCAGTACACTAGCGGGGGGGGGGTTTTTTGAGCAGTTCTTC.

This clonotype was counted a few times. The genes are TRBV7-9 and TRBJ1-6, with 7 bases identical to TRBD1. Germline lookup yields CDR1 SEHNR and CDR2 FQNEAQ (reference sequence). V was pared by 2 bases and J by 0 bases, with 4 bases of the junction left unmatched. The CDR3 totals 17 residues. The CDR3 sequence is CASSLWDSSSYNSPLHF. CDR3 nucleotides: TGTGCCAGCAGCTTATGGGACAGTAGCTCCTATAATTCACCCCTCCACTTT. The full variable domain, with the rest looked up from reference TRBV7-9 and TRBJ1-6, is DTGVSQNPRHKITKRGQNVTFRCDPISEHNRLYWYRQTLGQGPEFLTYFQNEAQLEKSRLLSDRFSAERPKGSFSTLEIQRTEQGDSAMYLCASSLWDSSSYNSPLHFGNGTRLTVT.

Ten or more counts support this clonotype. The chain combines TRBV5-1 with TRBJ2-3; no clear D. Trimming pared 5 bases from V and 0 bases from J, leaving 4 bases between. This CDR3 has 12 amino acids. Germline assignment: CDR1 SGHRS and CDR2 YFSETQ. The CDR3 DNA reads TGCGCCAGCAGGCCAAGCACAGATACGCAGTATTTT. Translating gives CASRPSTDTQYF.